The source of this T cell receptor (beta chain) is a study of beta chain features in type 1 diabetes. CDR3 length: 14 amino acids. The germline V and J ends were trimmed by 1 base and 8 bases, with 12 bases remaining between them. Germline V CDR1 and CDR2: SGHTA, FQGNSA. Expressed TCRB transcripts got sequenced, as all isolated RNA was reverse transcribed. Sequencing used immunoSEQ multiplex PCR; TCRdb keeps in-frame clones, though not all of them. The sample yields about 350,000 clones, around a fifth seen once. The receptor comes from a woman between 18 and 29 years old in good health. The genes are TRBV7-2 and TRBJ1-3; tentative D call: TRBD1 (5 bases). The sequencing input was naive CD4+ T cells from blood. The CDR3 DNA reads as TGTGCCAGCAGCTTAGACGGCAGGGCGGACACCATATATTTT. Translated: CASSLDGRADTIYF.